This is a list of T cell receptor beta chains from one sample in a study of T-cell memory formation after mild COVID-19. TCRdb re-derived calls from the 5' RACE reads in MiXCR, one entry per CDR3 protein. The table records 550,000 to 600,000 distinct CDR3 sequences, roughly 22% of them present only once. Sequencing was performed on PBMCs or a T cell subset sorted from them (not recorded which). These receptors were taken from an adult woman who had mild COVID-19 (a few samples of this study predate the infection). Cell type and time point are not known. Both conserved end residues are part of each CDR3. Fields, in order: V gene, clone size, J gene, D gene, CDR3 DNA, CDR3 protein. The D gene is left open where the match is weak. Not all rows give a size; the values are once, few, many and, for expanded clones, a class.

TRBV29-1	few	TRBJ1-2	TRBD1	TGCAGCGTAAGGACAGGGGGCCTCTACACCTTC	CSVRTGGLYTF
TRBV6-4	NA	TRBJ2-2	NA	TGTGCCAGCAGTGACTCGAGGGGTTCGAACACCGGGGAGCTGTTTTTT	CASSDSRGSNTGELFF
TRBV2	few	TRBJ2-7	TRBD1	TGTGCCAGCAGTGAAGCGCTTCATATAGGGACAGGGGGCTACGAGCAGTACTTC	CASSEALHIGTGGYEQYF
TRBV10-3	NA	TRBJ2-1	TRBD2	TGTGCCGCCAGGACTAGCGGGGCATCTGAGCAGTTCTTC	CAARTSGASEQFF
TRBV24-1	NA	TRBJ2-7	NA	TGTGCCACCAGTGATTTTACCGACGAGCAGTACTTC	CATSDFTDEQYF
TRBV15	NA	TRBJ1-1	TRBD1	TGTGCCACCAGCATAGGAGGGACAGGGAGGACTGAAGCTTTCTTT	CATSIGGTGRTEAFF
TRBV7-2	NA	TRBJ2-7	NA	TGTGCCAGCACCACCGGGACACCCTACGAGCAGTACTTC	CASTTGTPYEQYF
TRBV6-2/TRBV6-3	NA	TRBJ2-7	NA	TGTGCCAGCAGTTACGGGCCGGCCTACGAGCAGTACTTC	CASSYGPAYEQYF
TRBV20-1	few	TRBJ2-7	NA	TGCAGTGCAAGGGCCCATTACGAGCAGTACTTC	CSARAHYEQYF
TRBV10-3	few	TRBJ2-3	NA	TGTGCCATCAGTACGGGACGACAGGCAGATACGCAGTATTTT	CAISTGRQADTQYF
TRBV5-4	few	TRBJ2-7	TRBD2	TGTGCCGGCGGACTAGCGGGGGTCCCCACGGAGCAGTACTTC	CAGGLAGVPTEQYF
TRBV19	few	TRBJ1-1	NA	TGTGCCAGTAGTATCGGCGGGGGTGAGGCTTTCTTT	CASSIGGGEAFF
TRBV5-6	NA	TRBJ1-5	NA	TGTGCCAGCAGCTTAGGCGGGAAAGAGCCCCAGCATTTT	CASSLGGKEPQHF
TRBV7-8	few	TRBJ2-5	NA	TGTGCCAGCCGTGACTCCGGGGGCGGAGAGACCCAGTACTTC	CASRDSGGGETQYF
TRBV20-1	NA	TRBJ1-1	TRBD1	TGCAGTGTTAGGAGGGGAGACAGGGAGGTAGTGAAAGCTTTCTTT	CSVRRGDREVVKAFF
TRBV25-1	few	TRBJ1-1	NA	TGTGCCAGCAGTGCGACAGGCCACACTGAAGCTTTCTTT	CASSATGHTEAFF
TRBV5-1	few	TRBJ2-1	NA	TGCGCCAGCAGCTTGGGGTCAGACTACAATGAGCAGTTCTTC	CASSLGSDYNEQFF
TRBV12-3/TRBV12-4	NA	TRBJ2-1	TRBD2	TGTGCCAGCAGTTTTGGACCGGGACTAGCGGGAGTGTATGAGCAGTTCTTC	CASSFGPGLAGVYEQFF
TRBV5-5	many	TRBJ1-1	TRBD1	TGTGCCAGCAGCCCCGGGACAGTCATGAACACTGAAGCTTTCTTT	CASSPGTVMNTEAFF
TRBV12-3/TRBV12-4	few	TRBJ2-2	TRBD2	TGTGCCAGCAGTGGACTAGCGGGAGGGCCGGGGACCGGGGAGCTGTTTTTT	CASSGLAGGPGTGELFF
TRBV6-5	NA	TRBJ2-7	NA	TGTGCCAGCAGTTACCGGCAGGGAACTAGGGAGCAGTACTTC	CASSYRQGTREQYF
TRBV7-9	many	TRBJ2-7	NA	TGTGCCAGCAGCTTAGTTCCAGGGGACCGCGACGAGCAGTACTTC	CASSLVPGDRDEQYF
TRBV12-3/TRBV12-4	NA	TRBJ2-3	TRBD1	TGTGCCAGCAGTTTTAGACAGGGGGCAATGGAAACAGATACGCAGTATTTT	CASSFRQGAMETDTQYF
TRBV7-3	few	TRBJ1-1	NA	TGTGCCAGCAGCAAAATGGTAGGCACTGAAGCTTTCTTT	CASSKMVGTEAFF
TRBV9	NA	TRBJ2-7	NA	TGTGCCAGCAGCGTAGCCACAGCCCTGCCCTACGAGCAGTACTTC	CASSVATALPYEQYF
TRBV21-1	few	TRBJ2-3	NA	TGTGCCAGCAGCATTATAGCGGGAGGGATTAGCACAGATACGCAGTATTTT	CASSIIAGGISTDTQYF
TRBV6-5	NA	TRBJ2-3	NA	TGTGCCAGCAGCGTGGGGACCCGCACAGATACGCAGTATTTT	CASSVGTRTDTQYF
TRBV28	NA	TRBJ1-1	NA	TGTGCCAGCACCCTTCCTGGGGGGCCTGGAGCTTTCTTT	CASTLPGGPGAFF
TRBV5-1	many	TRBJ2-2	NA	TGCGCCAGCAGCTTAGGAGACTTGAACACCGGGGAGCTGTTTTTT	CASSLGDLNTGELFF
TRBV4-1	NA	TRBJ2-3	TRBD1	TGCGCCAGCAGCCCTAACGAGGGACAGTCTAGCACAGATACGCAGTATTTT	CASSPNEGQSSTDTQYF
TRBV7-9	few	TRBJ2-7	NA	TGTGCCAGCAGATACGCGGGTAGGGGATCCTACGAGCAGTACTTC	CASRYAGRGSYEQYF
TRBV4-1	once	TRBJ1-2	NA	TGCGCCAGCAGCCGCGACAGTGGCTACACCTTC	CASSRDSGYTF
TRBV24-1	many	TRBJ2-7	NA	TGTGCCACCAGTGAGGGCTACGAGCAGTACTTC	CATSEGYEQYF
TRBV5-1	many	TRBJ2-3	NA	TGCGCCAGCAGCGGCTACACAGATACGCAGTATTTT	CASSGYTDTQYF
TRBV25-1	few	TRBJ1-1	NA	TGTGCCAGCAGTGATACGGGGGCGATTGGCACTGAAGCTTTCTTT	CASSDTGAIGTEAFF